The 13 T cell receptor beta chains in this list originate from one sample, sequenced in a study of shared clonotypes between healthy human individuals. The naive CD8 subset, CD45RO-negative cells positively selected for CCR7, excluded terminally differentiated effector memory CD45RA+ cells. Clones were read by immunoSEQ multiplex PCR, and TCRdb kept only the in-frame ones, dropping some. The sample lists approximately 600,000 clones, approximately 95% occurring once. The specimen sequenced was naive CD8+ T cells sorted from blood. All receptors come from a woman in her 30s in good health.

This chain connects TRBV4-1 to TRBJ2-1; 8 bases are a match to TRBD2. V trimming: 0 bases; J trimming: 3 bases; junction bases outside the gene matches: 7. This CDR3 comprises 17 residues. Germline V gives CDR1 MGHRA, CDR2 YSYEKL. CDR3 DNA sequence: TGCGCCAGCAGCCAAGAAGGGGTTAGCGGGGTCTACAATGAGCAGTTCTTC. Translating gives CASSQEGVSGVYNEQFF.

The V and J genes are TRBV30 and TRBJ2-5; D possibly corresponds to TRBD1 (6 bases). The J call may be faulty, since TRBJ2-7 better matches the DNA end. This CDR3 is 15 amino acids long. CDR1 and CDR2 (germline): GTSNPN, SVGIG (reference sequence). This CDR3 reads CAWSVQGESSYEQYF. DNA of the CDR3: TGTGCCTGGAGTGTACAGGGAGAGAGCTCCTACGAGCAGTACTTC.

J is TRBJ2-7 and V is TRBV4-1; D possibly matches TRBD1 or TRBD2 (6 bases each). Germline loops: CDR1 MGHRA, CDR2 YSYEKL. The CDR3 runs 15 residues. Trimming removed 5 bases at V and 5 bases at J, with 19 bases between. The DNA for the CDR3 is TGCGCCAGCAGCTACATTGCGGGACACATAAACGAGCAGTACTTC. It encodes CASSYIAGHINEQYF.

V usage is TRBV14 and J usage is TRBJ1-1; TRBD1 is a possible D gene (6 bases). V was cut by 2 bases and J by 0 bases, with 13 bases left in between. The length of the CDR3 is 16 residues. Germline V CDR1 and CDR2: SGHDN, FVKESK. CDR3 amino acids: CASSQTGEGVNTEAFF. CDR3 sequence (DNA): TGTGCCAGCAGCCAAACCGGGGAGGGGGTGAACACTGAAGCTTTCTTT.

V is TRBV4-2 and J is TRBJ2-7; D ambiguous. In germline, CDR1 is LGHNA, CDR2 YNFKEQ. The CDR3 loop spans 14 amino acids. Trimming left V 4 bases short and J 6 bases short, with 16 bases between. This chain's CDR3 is CASSPKTLPSEQYF. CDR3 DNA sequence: TGTGCCAGCAGCCCCAAGACTCTCCCCAGCGAGCAGTACTTC.

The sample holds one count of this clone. The CDR3 DNA sequence: TGTGCCAGTTTATCCGGGACAGGGACCACCGGGGAGCTGTTTTTT. This encodes CASLSGTGTTGELFF. The V call is TRBV7-9, the J call TRBJ2-2; 9 bases align to TRBD1. Losses at the gene ends were 9 bases for V and 4 bases for J; bases not matched to a gene: 9. The CDR3 is made up of 15 amino acids. From germline, CDR1 is SEHNR and CDR2 FQNEAQ (reference sequence).

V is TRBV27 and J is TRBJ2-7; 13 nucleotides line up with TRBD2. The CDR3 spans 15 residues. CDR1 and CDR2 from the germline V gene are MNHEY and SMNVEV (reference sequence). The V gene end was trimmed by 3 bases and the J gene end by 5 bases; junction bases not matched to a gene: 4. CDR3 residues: CASSLGLAGIDEQYF. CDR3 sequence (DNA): TGTGCCAGCAGTTTGGGACTAGCGGGAATCGACGAGCAGTACTTC.

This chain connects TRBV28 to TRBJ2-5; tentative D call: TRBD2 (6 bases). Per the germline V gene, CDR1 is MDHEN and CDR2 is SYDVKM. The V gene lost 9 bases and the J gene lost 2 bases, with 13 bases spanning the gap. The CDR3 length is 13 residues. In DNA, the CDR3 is TGTGCCAGTCAAGGGACTCAACAAGAGACCCAGTACTTC. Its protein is CASQGTQQETQYF.

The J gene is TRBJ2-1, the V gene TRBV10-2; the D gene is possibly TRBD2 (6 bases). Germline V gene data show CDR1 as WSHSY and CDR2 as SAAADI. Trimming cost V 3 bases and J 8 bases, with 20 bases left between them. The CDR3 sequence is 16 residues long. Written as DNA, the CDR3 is TGCGCCAGCAGTGAAGGCCGACTAGGAATGGCCTATGAGCAGTTCTTC. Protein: CASSEGRLGMAYEQFF.

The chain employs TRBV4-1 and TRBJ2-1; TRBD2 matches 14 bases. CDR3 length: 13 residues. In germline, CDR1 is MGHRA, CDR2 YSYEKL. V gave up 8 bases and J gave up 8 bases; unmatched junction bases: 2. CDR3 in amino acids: CASGTSGSYEQFF. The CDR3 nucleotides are TGCGCCAGCGGGACTAGCGGGAGCTATGAGCAGTTCTTC.

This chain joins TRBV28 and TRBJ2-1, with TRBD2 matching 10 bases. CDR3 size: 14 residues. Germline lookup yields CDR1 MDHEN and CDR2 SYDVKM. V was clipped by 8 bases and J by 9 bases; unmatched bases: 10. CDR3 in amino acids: CASVMLAGEGEQFF. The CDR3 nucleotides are TGTGCCAGCGTAATGCTAGCGGGAGAGGGTGAGCAGTTCTTC. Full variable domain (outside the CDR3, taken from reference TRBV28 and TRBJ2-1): DVKVTQSSRYLVKRTGEKVFLECVQDMDHENMFWYRQDPGLGLRLIYFSYDVKMKEKGDIPEGYSVSREKKERFSLILESASTNQTSMYLCASVMLAGEGEQFFGPGTRLTVL.

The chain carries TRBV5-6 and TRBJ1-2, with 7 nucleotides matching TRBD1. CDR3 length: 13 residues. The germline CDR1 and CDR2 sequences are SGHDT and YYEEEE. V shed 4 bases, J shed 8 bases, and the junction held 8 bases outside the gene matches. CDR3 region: CASSILQGSGYTF. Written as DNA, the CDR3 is TGTGCCAGCAGCATATTACAGGGGAGCGGCTACACCTTC. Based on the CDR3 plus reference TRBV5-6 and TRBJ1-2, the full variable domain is DAGVTQSPTHLIKTRGQQVTLRCSPKSGHDTVSWYQQALGQGPQFIFQYYEEEERQRGNFPDRFSGHQFPNYSSELNVNALLLGDSALYLCASSILQGSGYTFGSGTRLTVV.

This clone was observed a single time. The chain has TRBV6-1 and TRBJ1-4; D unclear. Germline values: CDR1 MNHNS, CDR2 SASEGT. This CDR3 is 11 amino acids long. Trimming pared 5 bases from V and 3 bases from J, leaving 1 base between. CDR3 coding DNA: TGTGCCAGCAGTTCTAATGAAAAACTGTTTTTT. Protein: CASSSNEKLFF.